The clone carrying this T cell receptor beta chain was observed at least ten times. Its target is not known. The data derive from a study of blood T cells in healthy people across ages. The junction had 8 bases not matched to a gene; V was cut back by 7 bases and J by 4 bases. The CDR3 covers 15 residues. Germline V CDR1 and CDR2: SGHTA, FQGNSA. Points from the study as a whole: In these data, TCR beta diversity tracked strongly with naive T cell percentage. The study could not conclusively compare naive and antigen-experienced cells, given its unsorted PBMCs.

PCR was performed a second time for about 7 to 12 cycles using a sample-barcoded 5' primer and a J-beta primer mix. From the 5' RACE reads, TCRdb called clonotypes with MiXCR, one entry per CDR3 protein. Altogether over 500,000 distinct CDR3 sequences are present, 40% to 65% being singletons, with the ten largest covering approximately 12%. Total RNA was extracted at no less than 5.5 micrograms per sample. Sequencing was done on a sample of blood. The source is a woman of 80 years or more in good health. The J gene is TRBJ2-1, the V gene TRBV7-2; 9 nucleotides match TRBD1. The CDR3 region has the DNA TGTGCCAGCACCCCCCTGGGACAGGGATACAATGAGCAGTTCTTC. Amino acid sequence: CASTPLGQGYNEQFF.